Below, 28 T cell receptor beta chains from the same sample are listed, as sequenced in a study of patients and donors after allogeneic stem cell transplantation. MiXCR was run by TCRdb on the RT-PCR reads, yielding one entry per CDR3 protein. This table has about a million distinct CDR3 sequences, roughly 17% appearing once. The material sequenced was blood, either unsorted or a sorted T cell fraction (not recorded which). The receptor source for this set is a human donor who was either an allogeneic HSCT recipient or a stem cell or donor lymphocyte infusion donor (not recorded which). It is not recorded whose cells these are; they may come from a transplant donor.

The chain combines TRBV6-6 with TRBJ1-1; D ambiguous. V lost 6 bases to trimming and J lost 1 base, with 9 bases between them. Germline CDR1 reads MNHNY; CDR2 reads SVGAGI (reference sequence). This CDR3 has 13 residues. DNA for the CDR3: TGTGCCAGCAGAGCAGACGAGAACACTGAAGCTTTCTTT. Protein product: CASRADENTEAFF.

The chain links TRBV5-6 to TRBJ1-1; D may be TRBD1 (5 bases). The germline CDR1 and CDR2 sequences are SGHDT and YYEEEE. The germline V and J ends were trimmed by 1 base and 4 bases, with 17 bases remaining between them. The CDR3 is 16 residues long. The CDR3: CASSLLVRVRVTEAFF. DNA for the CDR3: TGTGCCAGCAGCTTGTTGGTCAGGGTAAGAGTCACTGAAGCTTTCTTT.

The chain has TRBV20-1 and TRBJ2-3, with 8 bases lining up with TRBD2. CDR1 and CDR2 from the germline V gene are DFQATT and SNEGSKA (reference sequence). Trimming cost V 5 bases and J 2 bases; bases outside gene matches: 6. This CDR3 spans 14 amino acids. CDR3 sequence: CSAREREHTDTQYF. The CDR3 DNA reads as TGCAGTGCTCGGGAGCGGGAGCACACAGATACGCAGTATTTT.

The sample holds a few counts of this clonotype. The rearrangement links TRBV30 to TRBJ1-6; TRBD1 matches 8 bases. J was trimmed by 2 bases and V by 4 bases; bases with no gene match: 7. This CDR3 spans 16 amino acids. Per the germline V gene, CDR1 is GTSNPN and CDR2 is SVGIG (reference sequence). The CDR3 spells CAWTDGQGTYNSPLHF. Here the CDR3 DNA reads TGTGCCTGGACCGACGGACAGGGCACCTATAATTCACCCCTCCACTTT.

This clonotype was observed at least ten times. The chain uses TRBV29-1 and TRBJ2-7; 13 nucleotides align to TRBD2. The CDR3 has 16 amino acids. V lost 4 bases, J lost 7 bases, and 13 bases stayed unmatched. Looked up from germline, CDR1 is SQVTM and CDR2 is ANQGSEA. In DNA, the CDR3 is TGCAGCGTTGTAGGCAGAGCGGGACTAGCGGGATCTGAGCAGTACTTC. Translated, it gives CSVVGRAGLAGSEQYF.

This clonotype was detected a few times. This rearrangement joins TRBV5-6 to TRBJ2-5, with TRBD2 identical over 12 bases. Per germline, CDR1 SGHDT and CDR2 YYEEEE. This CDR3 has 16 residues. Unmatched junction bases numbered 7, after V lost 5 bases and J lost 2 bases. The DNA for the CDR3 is TGTGCCAGCAGTTATGGACTAGCGGGACAGCAAGAGACCCAGTACTTC. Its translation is CASSYGLAGQQETQYF.

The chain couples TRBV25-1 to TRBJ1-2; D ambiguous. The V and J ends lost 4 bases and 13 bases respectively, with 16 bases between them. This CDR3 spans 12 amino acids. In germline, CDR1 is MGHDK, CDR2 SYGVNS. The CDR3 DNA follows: TGTGCCAGCAGTGGGCATATGGATAAAGTCACCTTC. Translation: CASSGHMDKVTF.

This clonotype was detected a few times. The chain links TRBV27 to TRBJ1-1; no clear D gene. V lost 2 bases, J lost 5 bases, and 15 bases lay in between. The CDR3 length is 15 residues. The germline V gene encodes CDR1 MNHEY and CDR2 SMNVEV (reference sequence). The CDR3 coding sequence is TGTGCCAGCAGTTTACGGCCGGGTGGAGGGACTGAAGCTTTCTTT. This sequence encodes CASSLRPGGGTEAFF.

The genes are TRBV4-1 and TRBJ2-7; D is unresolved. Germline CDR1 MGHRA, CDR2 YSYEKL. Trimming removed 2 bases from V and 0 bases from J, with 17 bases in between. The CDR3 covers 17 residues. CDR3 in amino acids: CASSQTGGSSRSYEQYF. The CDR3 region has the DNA TGCGCCAGCAGCCAAACTGGCGGTAGCTCCCGCTCCTACGAGCAGTACTTC.

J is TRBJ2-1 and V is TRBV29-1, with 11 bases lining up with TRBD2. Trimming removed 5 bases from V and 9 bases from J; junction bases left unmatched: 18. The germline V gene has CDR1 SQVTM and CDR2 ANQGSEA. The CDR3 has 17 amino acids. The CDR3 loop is CSVRPLILAGVTAEQFF. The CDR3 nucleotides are TGCAGCGTTCGTCCCCTTATACTAGCGGGAGTAACGGCTGAGCAGTTCTTC.

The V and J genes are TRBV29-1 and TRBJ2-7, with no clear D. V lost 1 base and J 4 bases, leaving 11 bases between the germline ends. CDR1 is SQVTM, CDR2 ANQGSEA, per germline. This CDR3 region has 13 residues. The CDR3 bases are TGCAGCGTTGAAGGTCAGGCTGGGTACGAGCAGTACTTC. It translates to CSVEGQAGYEQYF.

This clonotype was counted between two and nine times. For the CDR3, the DNA is TGCGCCAGCAGCTTGGGGGCCAGACACAATGAGCAGTTCTTC. Amino acids: CASSLGARHNEQFF. The genes are TRBV5-1 and TRBJ2-1, with D unresolved. Per the germline V gene, CDR1 is SGHRS and CDR2 is YFSETQ. Trimming stripped 0 bases from V and 5 bases from J, with 9 bases between. The CDR3 contains 14 residues. Looking up the rest from reference TRBV5-1 and TRBJ2-1 gives the full variable domain: KAGVTQTPRYLIKTRGQQVTLSCSPISGHRSVSWYQQTPGQGLQFLFEYFSETQRNKGNFPGRFSGRQFSNSRSEMNVSTLELGDSALYLCASSLGARHNEQFFGPGTRLTVL.

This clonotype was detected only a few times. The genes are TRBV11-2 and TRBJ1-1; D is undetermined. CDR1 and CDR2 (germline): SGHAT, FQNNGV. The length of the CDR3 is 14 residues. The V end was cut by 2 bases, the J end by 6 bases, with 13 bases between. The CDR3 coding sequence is TGTGCCAGCAGCTTAAAGGCATGGGAGTCTGAAGCTTTCTTT. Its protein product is CASSLKAWESEAFF.

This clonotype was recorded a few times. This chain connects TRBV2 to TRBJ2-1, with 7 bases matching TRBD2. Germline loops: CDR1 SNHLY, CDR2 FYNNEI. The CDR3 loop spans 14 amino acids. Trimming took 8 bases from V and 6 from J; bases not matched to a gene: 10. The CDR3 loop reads CASGGEGQGNEQFF. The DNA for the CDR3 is TGTGCCAGCGGTGGGGAGGGTCAAGGCAATGAGCAGTTCTTC.

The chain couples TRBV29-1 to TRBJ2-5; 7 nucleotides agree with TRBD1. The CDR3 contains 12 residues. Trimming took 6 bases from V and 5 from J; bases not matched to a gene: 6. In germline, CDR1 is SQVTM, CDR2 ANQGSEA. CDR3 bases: TGCAGCGTGGAAACAGGGGTGGAGACCCAGTACTTC. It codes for CSVETGVETQYF.

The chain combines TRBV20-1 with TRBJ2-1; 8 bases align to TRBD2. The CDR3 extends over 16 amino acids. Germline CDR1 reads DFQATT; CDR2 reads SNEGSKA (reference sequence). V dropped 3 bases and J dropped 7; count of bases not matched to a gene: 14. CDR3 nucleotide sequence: TGCAGTGCTAGCCTCCCGGCTAGCGGGTGGGGGAATGAGCAGTTCTTC. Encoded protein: CSASLPASGWGNEQFF.

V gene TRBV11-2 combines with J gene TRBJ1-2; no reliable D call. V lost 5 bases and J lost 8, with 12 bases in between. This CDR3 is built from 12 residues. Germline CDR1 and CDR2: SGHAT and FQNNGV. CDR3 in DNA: TGTGCCAGCAGCCCAACACATCCCGGCTACACCTTC. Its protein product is CASSPTHPGYTF.

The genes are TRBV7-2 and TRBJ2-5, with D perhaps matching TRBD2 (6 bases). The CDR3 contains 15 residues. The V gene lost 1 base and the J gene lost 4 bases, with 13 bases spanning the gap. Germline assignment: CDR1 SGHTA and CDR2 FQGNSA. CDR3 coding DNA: TGTGCCAGCAGCTTAGACGGCGGGATCCCAGAGACCCAGTACTTC. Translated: CASSLDGGIPETQYF. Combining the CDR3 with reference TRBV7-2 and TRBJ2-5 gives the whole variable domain GAGVSQSPSNKVTEKGKDVELRCDPISGHTALYWYRQSLGQGLEFLIYFQGNSAPDKSGLPSDRFSAERTGGSVSTLTIQRTQQEDSAVYLCASSLDGGIPETQYFGPGTRLLVL.

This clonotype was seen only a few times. The CDR3 loop reads CASSLGQPLGYTF. The CDR3 region has the DNA TGTGCCAGCAGTTTGGGGCAGCCTCTAGGCTACACCTTC. The chain joins TRBV12-3 or TRBV12-4 to TRBJ1-2; D possibly corresponds to TRBD1 (5 bases). Trimming took off 3 bases at V and 8 bases at J, with 13 bases between the two ends. The CDR3 length is 13 residues.

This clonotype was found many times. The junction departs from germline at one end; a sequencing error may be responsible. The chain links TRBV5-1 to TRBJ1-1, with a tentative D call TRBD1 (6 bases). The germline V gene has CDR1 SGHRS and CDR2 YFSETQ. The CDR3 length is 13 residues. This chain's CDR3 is CASSSQGTTEAFF. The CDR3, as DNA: TGTGCCAGCAGTTCACAGGGAACCACTGAAGCTTTCTTT. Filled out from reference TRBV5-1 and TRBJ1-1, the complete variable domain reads KAGVTQTPRYLIKTRGQQVTLSCSPISGHRSVSWYQQTPGQGLQFLFEYFSETQRNKGNFPGRFSGRQFSNSRSEMNVSTLELGDSALYLCASSSQGTTEAFFGQGTRLTVV.

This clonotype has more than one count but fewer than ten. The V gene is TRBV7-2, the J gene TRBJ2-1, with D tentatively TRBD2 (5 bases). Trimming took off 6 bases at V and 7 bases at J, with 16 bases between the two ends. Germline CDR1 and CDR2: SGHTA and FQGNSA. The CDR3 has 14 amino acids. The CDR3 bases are TGTGCCAGCAGTACCGATTGGAGGTGGAATGAGCAGTTCTTC. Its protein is CASSTDWRWNEQFF.

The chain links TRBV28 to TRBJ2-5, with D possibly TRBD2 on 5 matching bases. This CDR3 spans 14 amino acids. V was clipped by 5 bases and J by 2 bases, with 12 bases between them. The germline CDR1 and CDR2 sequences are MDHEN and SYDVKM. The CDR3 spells CASSGRGGQETQYF. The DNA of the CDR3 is TGTGCCAGCAGTGGACGAGGAGGACAAGAGACCCAGTACTTC.

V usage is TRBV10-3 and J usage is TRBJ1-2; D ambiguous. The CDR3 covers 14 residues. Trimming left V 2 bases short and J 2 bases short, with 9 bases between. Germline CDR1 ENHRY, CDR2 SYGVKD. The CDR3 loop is CAISEPTENYGYTF. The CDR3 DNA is TGTGCCATCAGTGAGCCGACGGAGAACTATGGCTACACCTTC.

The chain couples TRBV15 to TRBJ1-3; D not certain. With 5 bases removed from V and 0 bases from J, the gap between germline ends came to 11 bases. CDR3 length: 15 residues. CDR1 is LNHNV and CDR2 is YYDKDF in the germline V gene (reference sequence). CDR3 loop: CATSQSRLSGNTIYF. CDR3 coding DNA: TGTGCCACCAGCCAGAGCCGTCTCTCTGGAAACACCATATATTTT.

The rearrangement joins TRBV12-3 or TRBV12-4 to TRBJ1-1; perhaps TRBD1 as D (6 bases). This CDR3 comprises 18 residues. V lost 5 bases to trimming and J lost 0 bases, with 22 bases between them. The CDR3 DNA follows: TGTGCCAGCAGTGGGTTTGGACAGTCACTTATCATGAACACTGAAGCTTTCTTT. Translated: CASSGFGQSLIMNTEAFF.

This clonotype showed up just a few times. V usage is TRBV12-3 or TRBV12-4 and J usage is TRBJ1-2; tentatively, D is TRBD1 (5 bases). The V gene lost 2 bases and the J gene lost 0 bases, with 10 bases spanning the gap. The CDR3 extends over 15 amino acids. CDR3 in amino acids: CASSLRQLPNYGYTF. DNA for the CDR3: TGTGCCAGCAGTTTAAGACAGCTCCCTAACTATGGCTACACCTTC.

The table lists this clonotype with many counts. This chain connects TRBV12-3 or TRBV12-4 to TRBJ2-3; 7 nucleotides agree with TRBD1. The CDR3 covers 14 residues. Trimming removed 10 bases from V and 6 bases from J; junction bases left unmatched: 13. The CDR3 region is CATTNRGPKDTQYF. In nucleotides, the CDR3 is TGTGCCACCACGAACAGGGGCCCCAAGGATACGCAGTATTTT.

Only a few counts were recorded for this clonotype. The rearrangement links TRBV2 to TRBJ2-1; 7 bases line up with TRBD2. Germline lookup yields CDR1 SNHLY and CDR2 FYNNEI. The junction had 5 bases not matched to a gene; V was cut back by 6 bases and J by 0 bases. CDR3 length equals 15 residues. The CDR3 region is CASSSGTFSYNEQFF. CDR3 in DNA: TGTGCCAGCAGCAGCGGGACTTTCTCCTACAATGAGCAGTTCTTC.